The 13 T cell receptor beta chains below were found in one sample sequenced in a study of blood T cell repertoires in COVID-19. Assay used: immunoSEQ multiplex PCR; TCRdb lists only in-frame clones, some missing. The sample has around 200,000 clones, 80% seen once. Sequencing input: peripheral blood. Every receptor here comes from a woman aged 70-85 years with acute or convalescent COVID-19.

The genes are TRBV24-1 and TRBJ1-4; 11 nucleotides match TRBD1. The CDR3 covers 16 residues. Germline-derived CDR1 and CDR2 are KGHDR and SFDVKD. V shed 6 bases and J 10 bases; nucleotides not matched to a gene: 12. CDR3 coding DNA: TGTGCCACCAGTACCGGGGACAGGGGGAAGGAGGGAAAACTGTTTTTT. This codes for CATSTGDRGKEGKLFF.

The chain employs TRBV28 and TRBJ1-1; the match to TRBD1 covers 8 bases. Germline CDR1 MDHEN, CDR2 SYDVKM. The CDR3 runs to 14 residues. The J segment lost 4 bases and the V segment lost 4 bases, leaving 5 bases of the junction unmatched. DNA of the CDR3: TGTGCCAGCAGTTCAGGACAGGGACCCACTGAAGCTTTCTTT. This sequence encodes CASSSGQGPTEAFF.

The genes are TRBV11-3 and TRBJ2-1; D gene unclear. The V end lost 1 base, the J end lost 0 bases, and 7 bases lay between the germline ends. CDR1 and CDR2 (germline): SGHNT, YENEEA. The length of the CDR3 is 15 residues. In DNA, the CDR3 is TGTGCCAGCAGCTTAGGCACTTACTCCTACAATGAGCAGTTCTTC. Translated, it gives CASSLGTYSYNEQFF.

The rearrangement uses TRBV6-1 and TRBJ1-6; 8 nucleotides align to TRBD1. From germline, CDR1 is MNHNS and CDR2 SASEGT. The CDR3 totals 18 residues. V dropped 2 bases and J dropped 5; count of bases not matched to a gene: 11. The CDR3 spells CASSETWTGIGDNSPLHF. The DNA of the CDR3 is TGTGCCAGCAGTGAAACTTGGACAGGGATCGGCGATAATTCACCCCTCCACTTT.

The J gene is TRBJ2-6, the V gene TRBV23-1; D gene unclear. TRBV23-1 counts as an open reading frame of uncertain function. The CDR3 is 11 amino acids. V lost 8 bases to trimming and J lost 4 bases, with 3 bases between them. CDR3 sequence: CASSGANVLTF. CDR3 nucleotides: TGCGCCAGCTCAGGGGCCAACGTCCTGACTTTC.

V gene TRBV6-2 or TRBV6-3 combines with J gene TRBJ1-2; D ambiguous. CDR3 length equals 11 residues. Between the trimmed V and J ends, which lost 0 bases and 11 bases, there was a span of 7 bases. Germline CDR1 reads MNHEY; CDR2 reads SVGEGT. The DNA of the CDR3 is TGTGCCAGCAGTTACTCGGCAGGATACACCTTC. Protein product: CASSYSAGYTF.

V and J are TRBV6-1 and TRBJ2-7, with TRBD1 identical over 9 bases. Trimming took 1 base from V and 4 from J; bases not matched to a gene: 5. This CDR3 has 15 amino acids. Per germline, CDR1 MNHNS and CDR2 SASEGT. This CDR3 reads CASSEGTGAVYEQYF. The CDR3 coding sequence is TGTGCCAGCAGTGAAGGGACAGGGGCTGTTTACGAGCAGTACTTC.

The chain is built from TRBV6-5 and TRBJ2-2; 8 positions agree with TRBD2. The CDR3 is made up of 15 amino acids. Looked up from germline, CDR1 is MNHEY and CDR2 is SVGAGI. V lost 5 bases to trimming and J lost 1 base; unmatched junction nucleotides: 3. The CDR3 DNA reads as TGTGCCAGCAGTCGGACTAGCCAGAACACCGGGGAGCTGTTTTTT. It codes for CASSRTSQNTGELFF.

This clone showed up just a few times. This chain uses TRBV18 with TRBJ2-1; 8 positions agree with TRBD2. The V and J ends lost 3 bases and 6 bases, in that order; junction bases with no gene match: 10. Germline loops: CDR1 KGHSH, CDR2 LQKENI. The CDR3 is made up of 16 amino acids. For the CDR3, the DNA is TGTGCCAGCTCACCGTATGCTAGCGGGTACGGCAATGAGCAGTTCTTC. Translated: CASSPYASGYGNEQFF.

This chain connects TRBV19 to TRBJ2-3; the match to TRBD1 covers 9 bases. V shed 1 base and J 5 bases; nucleotides not matched to a gene: 7. The germline V gene encodes CDR1 LNHDA and CDR2 SQIVND (reference sequence). The CDR3 spans 16 residues. The CDR3 sequence: CASSIGEGQGVDTQYF. The CDR3 bases are TGTGCCAGTAGTATAGGAGAGGGACAGGGCGTAGATACGCAGTATTTT.

As DNA, the CDR3 is TGTGCCAGCAGCTCCTACACCGGGGAGCTGTTTTTT. Its translation is CASSSYTGELFF. The V call is TRBV7-2, the J call TRBJ2-2; D uncertain. The CDR3 totals 12 residues. Trimming left V 4 bases short and J 3 bases short, with 3 bases between. Germline CDR1 and CDR2: SGHTA and FQGNSA.

This clone was recorded a few times. In nucleotides, the CDR3 is TGTGCCAGCAGCGTAGCTCCGAACAGGGGCACTGAAGCTTTCTTT. Its translation: CASSVAPNRGTEAFF. V and J are TRBV9 and TRBJ1-1, with 7 bases fitting TRBD1. This CDR3 comprises 15 residues. The germline gives CDR1 SGDLS, CDR2 YYNGEE. Trimming removed 0 bases from V and 4 bases from J; junction bases left unmatched: 6.

The gene calls are TRBV19 and TRBJ2-4; TRBD1 aligns across 9 bases. J gave up 1 base and V 5 bases, and 6 bases lay outside the gene matches. This CDR3 contains 16 residues. Germline V gene data show CDR1 as LNHDA and CDR2 as SQIVND (reference sequence). The CDR3 DNA is TGTGCCAGTAGTTTCCACGGGACAGGGGCCAAAAACATTCAGTACTTC. As protein: CASSFHGTGAKNIQYF.